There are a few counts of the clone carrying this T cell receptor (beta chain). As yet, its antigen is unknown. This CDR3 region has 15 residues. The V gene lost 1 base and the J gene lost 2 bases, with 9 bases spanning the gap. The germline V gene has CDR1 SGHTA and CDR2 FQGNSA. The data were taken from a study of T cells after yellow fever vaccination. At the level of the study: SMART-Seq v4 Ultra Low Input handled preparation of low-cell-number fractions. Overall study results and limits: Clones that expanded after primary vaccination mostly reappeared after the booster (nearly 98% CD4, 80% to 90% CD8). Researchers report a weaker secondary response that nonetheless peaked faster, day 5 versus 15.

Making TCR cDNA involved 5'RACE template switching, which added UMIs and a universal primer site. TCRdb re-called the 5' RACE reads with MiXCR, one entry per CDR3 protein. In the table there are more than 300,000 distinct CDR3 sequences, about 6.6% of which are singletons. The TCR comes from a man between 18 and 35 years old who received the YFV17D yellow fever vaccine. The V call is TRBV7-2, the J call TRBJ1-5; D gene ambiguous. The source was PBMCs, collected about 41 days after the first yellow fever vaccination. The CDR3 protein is CASSLVHGGNQPQHF. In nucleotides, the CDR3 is TGTGCCAGCAGCTTAGTGCATGGCGGCAATCAGCCCCAGCATTTT.